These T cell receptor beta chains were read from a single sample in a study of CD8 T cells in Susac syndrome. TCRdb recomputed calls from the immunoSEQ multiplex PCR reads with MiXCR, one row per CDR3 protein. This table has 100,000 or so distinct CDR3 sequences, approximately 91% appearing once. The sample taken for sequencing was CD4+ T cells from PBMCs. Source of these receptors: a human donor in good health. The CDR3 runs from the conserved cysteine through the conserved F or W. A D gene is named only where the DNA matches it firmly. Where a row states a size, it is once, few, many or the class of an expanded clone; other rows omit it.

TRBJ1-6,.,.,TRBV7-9,TGTGCCAGCAGCTCCCTGGAGGGGTATTCACCCCTCCACTTT,CASSSLEGYSPLHF
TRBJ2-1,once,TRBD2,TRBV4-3,TGCGCCAGCAGCCAACCGACTAGCGGTTACAATGAGCAGTTCTTC,CASSQPTSGYNEQFF
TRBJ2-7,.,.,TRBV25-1,TGTGCCAGCAGTGACTCCGGGACCTTAGCCTACGAGCAGTACTTC,CASSDSGTLAYEQYF
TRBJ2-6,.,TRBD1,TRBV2,TGTGCCAGCAGTCCCGGGACAGGGATTCGGAGCTCTGGGGCCAACGTCCTGACTTTC,CASSPGTGIRSSGANVLTF
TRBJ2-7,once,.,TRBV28,TGTGCCAGCGGGCGCGAGATCCTAGCGACTGAGCAGTACTTC,CASGREILATEQYF
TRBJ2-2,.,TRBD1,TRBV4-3,TGCGCCAGCAGCCGGGACAGGGGTATTCCCGGGGAGCTGTTTTTT,CASSRDRGIPGELFF
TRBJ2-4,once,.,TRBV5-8,TGTGCCAGCAGCCGTGAGGTGGCCCGAGCCAAAAACATTCAGTACTTC,CASSREVARAKNIQYF
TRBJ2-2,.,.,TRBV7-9,TGTGCCAGCAGACTCCCTACAGGGACCGGGGAGCTGTTTTTT,CASRLPTGTGELFF
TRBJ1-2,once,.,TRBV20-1,TGCAGTGCTGCCCGCGACTACACCTTC,CSAARDYTF
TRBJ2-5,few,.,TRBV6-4,TGTGCCAGCAGTGATAGGGAGACCCAGTACTTC,CASSDRETQYF
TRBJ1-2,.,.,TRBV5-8,TGTGCCAGCAGCTTCCCGGGCCTGCCGCAAGACTATGGCTACACCTTC,CASSFPGLPQDYGYTF
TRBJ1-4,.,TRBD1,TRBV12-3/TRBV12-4,TGTGCCAGCAGCCCGACAGGGGTAGGGGAAAAACTGTTTTTT,CASSPTGVGEKLFF
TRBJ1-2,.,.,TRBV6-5,TGTGCCAGCAGTTACTCGTTCGACTATGGCTACACCTTC,CASSYSFDYGYTF
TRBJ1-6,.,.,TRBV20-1,TGCAGTGCTAGAGGGCAGTCCTCCTATAATTCACCCCTCCACTTT,CSARGQSSYNSPLHF